Below, one T cell receptor (beta chain) is given with its context. Its matching antigen is unknown. Peripheral blood samples of 9 to 10 milliliters were drawn from each donor. They isolated at least 7 million PBMCs from each sample. The authors ran a second PCR of roughly 6 to 12 cycles using a sample-barcoded 5' primer and a J-beta primer mix. TCRdb reprocessed the 5' RACE reads with MiXCR, giving one entry per CDR3 protein. Found here are hundreds of thousands of distinct CDR3 sequences, roughly 49% of them singletons; the top ten hold roughly 34%. The sample comes from a study of blood T cells in healthy people across ages. Study-wide results and limits: TCR beta diversity, measured per million T cells, fell in a roughly linear way with age. Expanded clonotype shifts may have been confounded, as the donors had an unknown CMV status.

Germline CDR1 is SQVTM and CDR2 is ANQGSEA. Trimming removed 3 bases at V and 6 bases at J, with 12 bases between. The CDR3 covers 13 residues. The J gene is TRBJ2-1, the V gene TRBV29-1; D uncertain. The TCR comes from a woman aged 55-69 years in good health. Sequences were obtained from blood. The CDR3 coding sequence is TGCAGCGTTGACTACTCGCTGGGCAATGAGCAGTTCTTC. Translating it yields CSVDYSLGNEQFF.